The clone carrying this TCR beta chain came up a few times. Its specificity is unknown. This sample includes further DNA sequences coding for the same CDR3. The sample is drawn from a study of T cell responses to AZD1222 COVID-19 vaccine. About the study: Pooled samples include second doses given at about 4 or 12 weeks.

Clones were read by immunoSEQ multiplex PCR, and TCRdb kept only the in-frame ones, dropping some. The sample contains 100,000 to 150,000 clones, around nine tenths of which appear only once. V lost 4 bases to trimming and J lost 1 base, with 11 bases between them. The CDR3 covers 15 residues. Germline V gene lookup returns CDR1 SNHLY and CDR2 FYNNEI. Findings and caveats of the study: Repertoires were sampled only after the peak T cell response. Females outnumbered males among donors, who were mostly white British; clonal diversity was possibly underestimated. Of spike-specific TCRs, nearly half reportedly target regions left unmutated in variants.

Material: peripheral blood, obtained on day 0 of AZD1222 vaccination. The V gene is TRBV2, the J gene TRBJ1-3, with D unclear. This TCR derives from an adult in good health. This chain's CDR3 is CASSVARASGNTIYF. CDR3 nucleotide sequence: TGTGCCAGCAGTGTGGCCAGAGCATCTGGAAACACCATATATTTT.